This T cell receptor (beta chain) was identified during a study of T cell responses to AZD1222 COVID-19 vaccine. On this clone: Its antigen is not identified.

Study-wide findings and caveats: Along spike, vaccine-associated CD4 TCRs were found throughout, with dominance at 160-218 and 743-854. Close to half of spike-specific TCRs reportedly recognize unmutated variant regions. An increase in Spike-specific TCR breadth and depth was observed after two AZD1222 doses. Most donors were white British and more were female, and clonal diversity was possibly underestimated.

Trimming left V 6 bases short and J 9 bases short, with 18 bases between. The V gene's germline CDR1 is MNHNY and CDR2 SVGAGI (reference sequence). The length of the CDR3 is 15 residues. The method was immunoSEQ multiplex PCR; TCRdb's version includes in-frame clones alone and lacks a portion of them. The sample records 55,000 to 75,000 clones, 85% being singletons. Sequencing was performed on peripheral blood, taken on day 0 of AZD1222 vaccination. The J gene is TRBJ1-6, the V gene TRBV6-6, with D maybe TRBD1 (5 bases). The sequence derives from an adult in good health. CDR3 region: CASSPTGQMGSPLHF. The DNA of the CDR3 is TGTGCCAGCAGCCCCACAGGCCAGATGGGTTCACCCCTCCACTTT.